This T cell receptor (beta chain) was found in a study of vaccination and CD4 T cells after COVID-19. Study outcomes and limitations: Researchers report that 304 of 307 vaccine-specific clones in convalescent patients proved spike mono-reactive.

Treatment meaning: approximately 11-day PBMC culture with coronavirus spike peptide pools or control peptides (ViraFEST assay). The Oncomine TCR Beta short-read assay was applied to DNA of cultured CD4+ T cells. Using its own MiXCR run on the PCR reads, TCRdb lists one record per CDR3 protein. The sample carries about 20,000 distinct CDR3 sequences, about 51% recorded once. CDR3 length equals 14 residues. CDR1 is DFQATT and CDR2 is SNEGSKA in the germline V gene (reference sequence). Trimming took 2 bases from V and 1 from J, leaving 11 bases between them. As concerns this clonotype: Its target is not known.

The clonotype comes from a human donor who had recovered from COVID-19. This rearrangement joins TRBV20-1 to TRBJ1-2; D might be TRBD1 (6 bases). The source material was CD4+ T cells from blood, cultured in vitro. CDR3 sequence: CSARYGGYNYGYTF. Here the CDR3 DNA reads TGCAGTGCTAGATACGGGGGCTATAACTATGGCTACACCTTC.